What follows is one T cell receptor beta chain and its context. Libraries were prepared by immunoSEQ multiplex PCR; TCRdb keeps only in-frame clonotypes and omits some of them. The data contain 120,000 or so clones, 92% of them singletons. The entry originates in a study of control samples from healthy donors and cancer patients. Sequenced material: PBMCs. This TCR was recovered from a man of 80 years or more with head and neck cancer.

The CDR3 DNA follows: TGTGCCAGCTCACCGCCCGGGACAGCTAACACTGAAGCTTTCTTT. It translates to CASSPPGTANTEAFF. This chain joins TRBV18 and TRBJ1-1; 7 bases line up with TRBD1. CDR3 length: 15 residues. The ends lost 3 bases at V and 2 bases at J; junction bases unmatched: 6. Per the germline V gene, CDR1 is KGHSH and CDR2 is LQKENI.